This is a list of T cell receptor beta chains from one sample in a study of blood T cell repertoires in COVID-19. Assay: immunoSEQ multiplex PCR; the TCRdb copy retains only in-frame clones and omits some. The sample shows fewer than 100,000 clones, 70% to 85% of them seen only once. Material for sequencing was peripheral blood. The origin of the receptors is a woman aged 45-65 years with acute or convalescent COVID-19. CDR3s include the opening cysteine and the closing phenylalanine or tryptophan. A D gene is named only where the DNA matches it firmly. Where a row states a size, it is once, few, many or the class of an expanded clone; other rows omit it.

d_call j_call v_call clone_size cdr3_nt cdr3_aa
. TRBJ2-5 TRBV4-3 once TGCGCCAGCAGCCAAGTGAGGGAAGGGACCCAGTACTTC CASSQVREGTQYF
. TRBJ2-6 TRBV14 . TGTGCCAGCAGCCGGACTTTTAGCTCTGGGGCCAACGTCCTGACTTTC CASSRTFSSGANVLTF
TRBD2 TRBJ2-1 TRBV6-5 . TGTGCCAGCAGTTACGGACTAGCGGGAGAGGGGCAGTTCTTC CASSYGLAGEGQFF
. TRBJ1-1 TRBV19 . TGTGCCAGTAGTTACCGCGCGACTTCGAACACTGAAGCTTTCTTT CASSYRATSNTEAFF
TRBD1 TRBJ1-1 TRBV6-5 . TGTGCCAGCAGAGTCACAGGGGAAATGGAAGCTTTCTTT CASRVTGEMEAFF
. TRBJ2-3 TRBV4-1 . TGCGCCAGCAGCCAGGAGCCAAGCGGTACAGATACGCAGTATTTT CASSQEPSGTDTQYF
. TRBJ2-3 TRBV6-5 . TGTGCCAGCGGGGGGGCTAGCGGCCGCACAGATACGCAGTATTTT CASGGASGRTDTQYF
. TRBJ2-2 TRBV3-1/TRBV3-2 . TGTGCCAGCAGCCAAGTGTTAGCCGTAGGCGGGGAGCTGTTTTTT CASSQVLAVGGELFF
TRBD2 TRBJ2-5 TRBV20-1 . TGCAGTGCTAGTAGGCTAGCGGGGGGACTATTTCAAGAGACCCAGTACTTC CSASRLAGGLFQETQYF
. TRBJ1-4 TRBV20-1 . TGCAGTGCTAGTAGGGCAGGGGCAACTAATGAAAAACTGTTTTTT CSASRAGATNEKLFF
. TRBJ2-7 TRBV20-1 . TGCAGTGCGCTAGTCTCCTACGAGCAGTACTTC CSALVSYEQYF
TRBD2 TRBJ2-3 TRBV27 few TGTGCCAGCACCAGCTTTAGCGGGAGTACAGATACGCAGTATTTT CASTSFSGSTDTQYF
TRBD1 TRBJ1-5 TRBV6-1 . TGTGCCAGCAGTGACATTCGGGACAGAATGAATCAGCCCCAGCATTTT CASSDIRDRMNQPQHF
. TRBJ2-7 TRBV5-1 . TGCGCCAGCAGCTTGGTCGGCAGGGAACAACTCAAACTCGAGCAGTACTTC CASSLVGREQLKLEQYF
. TRBJ2-1 TRBV12-3/TRBV12-4 . TGTGCCAGCAGCCCTCCTGGAGTGAGGTTCTTC CASSPPGVRFF
TRBD2 TRBJ2-2 TRBV7-2 . TGTGCCAGCAGCTTAATCCGAACTAGCGGGAACACCGGGGAGCTGTTTTTT CASSLIRTSGNTGELFF
TRBD2 TRBJ2-7 TRBV28 . TGTGCCAGCAGCCGATCGACTAGCGGGAGTTACGAGCAGTACTTC CASSRSTSGSYEQYF
. TRBJ2-5 TRBV5-4 . TGTGCCAGCAGCCTAGCGGGACAGGGGAGGGAGACCCAGTACTTC CASSLAGQGRETQYF
. TRBJ2-1 TRBV19 . TGTGCCAGTAGCCTAAATGAAGGAGGGCACTACAATGAGCAGTTCTTC CASSLNEGGHYNEQFF
TRBD1 TRBJ2-7 TRBV6-5 . TGTGCCAGCAGTTCCCGGACAGGGCATCACTACGAGCAGTACTTC CASSSRTGHHYEQYF
. TRBJ1-2 TRBV19 . TGTGCCACCAGTCGGGGGAGATGGGCCCAAAACAATGGCTACACCTTC CATSRGRWAQNNGYTF
TRBD1 TRBJ1-6 TRBV9 . TGTGCCAGCAGCCGGGGGGGACAGGGATATTCACCCCTCCACTTT CASSRGGQGYSPLHF
TRBD1 TRBJ1-4 TRBV5-1 few TGCGCCAGCAGCAGACAGGGCCTTGCAACTAATGAAAAACTGTTTTTT CASSRQGLATNEKLFF
. TRBJ1-4 TRBV7-2 few TGTGCCAGCAGCCAGATTGGGGGGGTTAATGAAAAACTGTTTTTT CASSQIGGVNEKLFF
TRBD2 TRBJ2-1 TRBV28 . TGTGCCAGCGGGGGAGGGCTAGCGGGAGGAAAAGGGTTCTTC CASGGGLAGGKGFF
TRBD2 TRBJ2-7 TRBV10-3 once TGTGCCATCAGATCAACTAGCGGGATGGGGGAGCAGTACTTC CAIRSTSGMGEQYF
TRBD1 TRBJ2-3 TRBV29-1 . TGCAGCGTTTCGGACAGGCCGACAGATACGCAGTATTTT CSVSDRPTDTQYF
. TRBJ1-1 TRBV9 . TGTGCCAGCAGCGTAGCTGGGTGGAGAGGGACTGAAGCTTTCTTT CASSVAGWRGTEAFF
TRBD1 TRBJ1-6 TRBV6-1 . TGTGCCAGCAGTGCCACGCCGGGACAGGGTTTTCGGGCCCTCCACTTT CASSATPGQGFRALHF
. TRBJ1-6 TRBV3-1/TRBV3-2 . TGTGCCAGCAGCCAAATAAAGGGGAATTCACCCCTCCACTTT CASSQIKGNSPLHF
. TRBJ1-4 TRBV12-3/TRBV12-4 . TGTGCCAGCAGTTTCGAGGGCAAGAAACTGTTTTTT CASSFEGKKLFF
TRBD1 TRBJ2-1 TRBV24-1 . TGTGCCACCAGTGATTTCCCGGGACAGGGTGCTTATGAGCAGTTCTTC CATSDFPGQGAYEQFF
. TRBJ2-7 TRBV30 . TGTGCCTGGGACAGTAACTCCTACGAGCAGTACTTC CAWDSNSYEQYF
TRBD2 TRBJ2-1 TRBV9 . TGTGCCAGCAGCTCCTTAGCGGGAGCCGATGAGCAGTTCTTC CASSSLAGADEQFF
. TRBJ2-7 TRBV28 . TGTGCCAGCAGCCCCAGCGGCAGCTCCTACGAGCAGTACTTC CASSPSGSSYEQYF
. TRBJ1-3 TRBV30 . TGTGCCTGGACCTCGGGGGGCGCTTCTGGAAACACCATATATTTT CAWTSGGASGNTIYF
TRBD1 TRBJ2-7 TRBV19 once TGTGCCAGTAATTACAGGGGTTTTATTTACGAGCAGTACTTC CASNYRGFIYEQYF
TRBD1 TRBJ1-2 TRBV6-5 . TGTGCCAGCAGTTCTCCGGGACAGGGTTTTGGTGGCTACACCTTC CASSSPGQGFGGYTF
TRBD2 TRBJ2-1 TRBV18 . TGTGCCAGCTCACCACGGGGACTAGCGGGCGGCACCCACAATGAGCAGTTCTTC CASSPRGLAGGTHNEQFF
. TRBJ2-2 TRBV29-1 . TGCAGCGTTGGTAACGGGGAGCTGTTTTTT CSVGNGELFF
TRBD1 TRBJ2-5 TRBV7-3 . TGTGCCAGCAGCTTAAGTAGGTTCGACAGGGTCGCCGGGACCCAGTACTTC CASSLSRFDRVAGTQYF
. TRBJ1-1 TRBV6-6 . TGTGCCAGCAGCTACCGACTCGACAGCTTTAACACTGAAGCTTTCTTT CASSYRLDSFNTEAFF